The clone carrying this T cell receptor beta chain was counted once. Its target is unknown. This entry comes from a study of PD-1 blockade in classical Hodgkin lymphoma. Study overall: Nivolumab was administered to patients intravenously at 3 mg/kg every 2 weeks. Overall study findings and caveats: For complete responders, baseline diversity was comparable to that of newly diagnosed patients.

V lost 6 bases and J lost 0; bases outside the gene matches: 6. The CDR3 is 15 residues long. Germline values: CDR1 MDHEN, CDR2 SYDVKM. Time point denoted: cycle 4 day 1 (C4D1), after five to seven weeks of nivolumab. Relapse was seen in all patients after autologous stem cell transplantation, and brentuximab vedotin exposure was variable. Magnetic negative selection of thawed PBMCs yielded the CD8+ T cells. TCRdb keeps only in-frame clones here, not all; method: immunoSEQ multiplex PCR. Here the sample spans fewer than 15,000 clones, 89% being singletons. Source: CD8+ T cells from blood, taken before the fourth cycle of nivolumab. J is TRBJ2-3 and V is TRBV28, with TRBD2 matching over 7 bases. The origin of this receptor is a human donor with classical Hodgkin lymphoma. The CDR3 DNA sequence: TGTGCCAGCAGCTCTGGGGGGGTTAGCACAGATACGCAGTATTTT. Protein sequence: CASSSGGVSTDTQYF. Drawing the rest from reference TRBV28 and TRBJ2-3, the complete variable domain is DVKVTQSSRYLVKRTGEKVFLECVQDMDHENMFWYRQDPGLGLRLIYFSYDVKMKEKGDIPEGYSVSREKKERFSLILESASTNQTSMYLCASSSGGVSTDTQYFGPGTRLTVL.